The clone carrying this TCR beta chain has more than one count but fewer than ten. Living in about two dozen US areas, the participants were between 18 and 89 years of age. Each participant's cohort was designated according to participant-reported clinical history. Per the original data handling: Counts of nucleated cells, estimated from reference gene primer amplification, were obtained. Only in-frame clones appear in the TCRdb table, and some are missing; sequencing was by immunoSEQ multiplex PCR. The DNA gave D and trimming, while V, J and clone size come from that table. This table has some 210,000 clones, around 81% appearing once. The CDR3 spans 13 residues. Trimming took 5 bases from V and 11 from J, leaving 19 bases between them. Germline V gene data show CDR1 as SGHTA and CDR2 as FQGTGA. The data belong to a study of blood T cell repertoires in COVID-19.

The chain is built from TRBV7-3 and TRBJ2-7, with TRBD1 as a possible D gene (6 bases). The source is a man aged 25 to 40 with acute COVID-19. Sequenced: PBMCs or T cells enriched from blood (not recorded which). In nucleotides, the CDR3 is TGTGCCAGCAGCCCACCACAGGGCCCTTGCGAGTACTTC. It codes for CASSPPQGPCEYF.